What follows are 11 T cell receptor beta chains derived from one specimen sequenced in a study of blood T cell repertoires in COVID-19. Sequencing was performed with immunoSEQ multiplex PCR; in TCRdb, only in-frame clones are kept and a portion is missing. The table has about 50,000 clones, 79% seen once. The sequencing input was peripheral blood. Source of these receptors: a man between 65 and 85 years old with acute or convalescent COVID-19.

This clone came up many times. The CDR3: CASSFWTGIYGYTF. In DNA, the CDR3 is TGTGCCAGCAGTTTCTGGACAGGTATCTATGGCTACACCTTC. The J gene is TRBJ1-2, the V gene TRBV28; 7 nucleotides agree with TRBD1. There are 14 residues in the CDR3. V dropped 3 bases and J dropped 4; count of bases not matched to a gene: 5. Germline-derived CDR1 and CDR2 are MDHEN and SYDVKM.

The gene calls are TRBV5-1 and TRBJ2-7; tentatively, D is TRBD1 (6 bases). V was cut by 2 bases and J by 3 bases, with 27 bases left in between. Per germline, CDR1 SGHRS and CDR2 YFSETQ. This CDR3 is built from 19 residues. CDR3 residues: CASSFSPTGTNAPGYEQYF. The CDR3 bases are TGCGCCAGCAGCTTTTCCCCGACCGGGACAAATGCTCCGGGCTACGAGCAGTACTTC.

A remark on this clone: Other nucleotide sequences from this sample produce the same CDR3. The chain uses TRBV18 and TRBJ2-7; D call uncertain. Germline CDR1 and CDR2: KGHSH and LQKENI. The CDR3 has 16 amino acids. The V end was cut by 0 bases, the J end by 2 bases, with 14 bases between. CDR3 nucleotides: TGTGCCAGCTCACCACCGCTAACGGGTGCCCCCTACGAGCAGTACTTC. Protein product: CASSPPLTGAPYEQYF.

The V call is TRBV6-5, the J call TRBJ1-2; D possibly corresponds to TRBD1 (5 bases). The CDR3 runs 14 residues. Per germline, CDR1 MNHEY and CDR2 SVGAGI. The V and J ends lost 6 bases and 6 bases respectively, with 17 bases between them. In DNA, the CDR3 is TGTGCCAGCAGCCTACAGGCCTCGTGGGATGGCTACACCTTC. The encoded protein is CASSLQASWDGYTF.

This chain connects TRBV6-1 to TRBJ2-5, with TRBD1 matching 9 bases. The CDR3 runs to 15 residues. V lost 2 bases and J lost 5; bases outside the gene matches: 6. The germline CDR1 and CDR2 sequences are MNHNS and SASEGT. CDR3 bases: TGTGCCAGCAGTGAAACAGGGGGCGCATTTGAGACCCAGTACTTC. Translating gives CASSETGGAFETQYF.

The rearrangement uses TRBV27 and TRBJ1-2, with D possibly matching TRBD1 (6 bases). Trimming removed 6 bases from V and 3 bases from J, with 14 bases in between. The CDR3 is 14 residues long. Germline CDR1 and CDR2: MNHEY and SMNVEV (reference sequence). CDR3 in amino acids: CASSPRDIDYGYTF. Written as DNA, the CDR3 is TGTGCCAGCAGCCCCAGGGACATCGACTATGGCTACACCTTC.

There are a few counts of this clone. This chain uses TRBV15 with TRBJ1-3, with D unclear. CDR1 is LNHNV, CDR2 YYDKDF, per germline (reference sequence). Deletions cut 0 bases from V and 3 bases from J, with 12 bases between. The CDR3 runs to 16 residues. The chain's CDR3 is CATSRDRPVSGNTIYF. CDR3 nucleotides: TGTGCCACCAGCAGAGACAGGCCGGTTAGTGGAAACACCATATATTTT.

The CDR3 sequence is CATKYRGPYEQYF. The CDR3 DNA reads TGTGCCACCAAATACAGGGGGCCCTACGAGCAGTACTTC. The chain carries TRBV24-1 and TRBJ2-7; 9 bases agree with TRBD1. CDR3 length: 13 amino acids. The germline V gene has CDR1 KGHDR and CDR2 SFDVKD. V dropped 8 bases and J dropped 2; count of bases not matched to a gene: 3.

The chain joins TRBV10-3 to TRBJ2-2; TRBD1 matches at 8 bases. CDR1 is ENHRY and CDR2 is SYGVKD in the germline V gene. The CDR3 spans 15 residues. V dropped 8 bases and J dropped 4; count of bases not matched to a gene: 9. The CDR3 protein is CAIGQGARVTGELFF. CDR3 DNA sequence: TGTGCCATCGGGCAGGGGGCACGGGTCACCGGGGAGCTGTTTTTT.

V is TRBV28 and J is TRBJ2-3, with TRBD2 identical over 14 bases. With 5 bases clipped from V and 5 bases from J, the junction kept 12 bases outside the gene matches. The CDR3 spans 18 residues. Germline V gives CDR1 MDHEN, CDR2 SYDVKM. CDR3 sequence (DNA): TGTGCCAGCAGTCCCTTACCTCCGGGACTAGCGGGGGTAGATACGCAGTATTTT. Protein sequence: CASSPLPPGLAGVDTQYF. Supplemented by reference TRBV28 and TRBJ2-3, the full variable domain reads DVKVTQSSRYLVKRTGEKVFLECVQDMDHENMFWYRQDPGLGLRLIYFSYDVKMKEKGDIPEGYSVSREKKERFSLILESASTNQTSMYLCASSPLPPGLAGVDTQYFGPGTRLTVL.

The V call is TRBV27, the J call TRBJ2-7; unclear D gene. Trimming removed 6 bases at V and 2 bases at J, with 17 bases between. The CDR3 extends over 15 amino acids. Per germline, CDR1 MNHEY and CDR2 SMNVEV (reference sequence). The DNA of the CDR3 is TGTGCCAGCAGCCCGCCCCCCCCGAGAGCCTACGAGCAGTACTTC. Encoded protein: CASSPPPPRAYEQYF.